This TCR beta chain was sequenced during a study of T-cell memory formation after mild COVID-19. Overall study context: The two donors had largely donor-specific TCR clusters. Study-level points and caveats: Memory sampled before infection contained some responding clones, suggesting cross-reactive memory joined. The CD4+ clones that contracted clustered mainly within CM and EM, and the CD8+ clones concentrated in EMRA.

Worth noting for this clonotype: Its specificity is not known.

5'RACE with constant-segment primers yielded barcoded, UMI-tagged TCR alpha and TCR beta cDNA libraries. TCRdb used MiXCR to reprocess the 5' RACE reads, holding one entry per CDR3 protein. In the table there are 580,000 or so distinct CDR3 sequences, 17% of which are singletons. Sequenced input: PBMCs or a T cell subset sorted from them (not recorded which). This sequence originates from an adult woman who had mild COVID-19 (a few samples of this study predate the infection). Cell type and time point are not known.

The CDR3 DNA is TGTGCCAGCAAACTGGGGCGCGTTGGCACTGAAGCTTTCTTT. This encodes CASKLGRVGTEAFF. The chain carries TRBV5-6 and TRBJ1-1; a possible D gene is TRBD1 (5 bases). With 6 bases removed from V and 4 bases from J, the gap between germline ends came to 16 bases. The germline V gene has CDR1 SGHDT and CDR2 YYEEEE. CDR3 size: 14 residues.